In this sample, the clone carrying this T cell receptor (beta chain) turned up a few times. Its antigen is currently unknown. Collection of ten milliliters of peripheral blood was performed for each donor. The second PCR ran roughly 6 to 11 cycles with a sample-barcoded 5' primer and J-beta primers. TCRdb reprocessed the 5' RACE reads with MiXCR, giving one entry per CDR3 protein. The sample shows more than 650,000 distinct CDR3 sequences, 20% to 25% of them seen only once. The data stem from a study of blood T cells in healthy people across ages. Study outcomes and limitations: The percentage of naive T cells correlated strongly with TCR beta diversity. TCR beta diversity per million T cells fell roughly linearly with age. In long-lived donors, naive CD4+ cell counts and diversity exceeded those of aged donors.

The V gene lost 4 bases and the J gene lost 10 bases, with 17 bases spanning the gap. The CDR3 length is 14 residues. Germline loops: CDR1 GTSNPN, CDR2 SVGIG (reference sequence). This TCR came from a man aged 65 to 85 in good health. The V gene is TRBV30, the J gene TRBJ1-6, with a tentative D call TRBD1 (6 bases). Material: blood. CDR3 sequence: CAWTPRGVGSPLHF. The CDR3 region has the DNA TGTGCCTGGACCCCAAGGGGGGTTGGGTCACCCCTCCACTTT.